Following are 8 T cell receptor beta chains from one sample sequenced in a study of blood T cell repertoires in COVID-19. Data came from immunoSEQ multiplex PCR; TCRdb stores just in-frame clones and leaves some out. This table has approximately 80,000 clones, over 70% appearing once. Sequences were obtained from peripheral blood. These receptors all come from a human donor in a cohort sampled during active COVID-19.

This clone was observed a single time. This chain links TRBV11-2 with TRBJ2-2; 14 bases map to TRBD2. The V gene end was trimmed by 4 bases and the J gene end by 8 bases; junction bases not matched to a gene: 9. Per the germline V gene, CDR1 is SGHAT and CDR2 is FQNNGV. This CDR3 is 17 amino acids long. The CDR3 sequence: CASSSLTSGGAFGELFF. The CDR3 DNA sequence: TGTGCCAGCAGCTCTTTGACTAGCGGGGGGGCTTTTGGGGAGCTGTTTTTT.

The V call is TRBV7-8, the J call TRBJ2-7; 7 positions match TRBD1. The CDR3 covers 15 residues. Germline lookup yields CDR1 SGHVS and CDR2 FQNEAQ. With V trimmed by 5 bases and J by 9 bases, 16 bases remained unmatched. In nucleotides, the CDR3 is TGTGCCAGCAGCCCCTATGGGACAGAGCCCAGAGGGCAGTACTTC. Translation gives CASSPYGTEPRGQYF.

The V gene is TRBV5-1, the J gene TRBJ2-3; the match to TRBD2 covers 9 bases. Germline V gene sequence: CDR1 SGHRS, CDR2 YFSETQ. The CDR3 runs to 16 residues. J lost 2 bases, V lost 3 bases, and 7 bases had no gene match. The CDR3 loop reads CASSSQRGEYTDTQYF. For the CDR3, the DNA is TGCGCCAGCAGCTCCCAGCGGGGGGAGTACACAGATACGCAGTATTTT.

This clone is a singleton in its sample. The chain recombines TRBV5-1 with TRBJ2-5, with 10 bases identical to TRBD1. Trimming cost V 4 bases and J 2 bases; bases outside gene matches: 5. CDR3 length equals 15 residues. CDR1 is SGHRS, CDR2 YFSETQ, per germline. CDR3 sequence (DNA): TGCGCCAGCAGCACACGACAGGGGGCACAAGAGACCCAGTACTTC. Its protein is CASSTRQGAQETQYF.

This clone was seen only a few times. The chain has TRBV6-5 and TRBJ1-5; 9 nucleotides match TRBD1. Germline V gene data show CDR1 as MNHEY and CDR2 as SVGAGI. Losses at the gene ends were 6 bases for V and 6 bases for J; bases not matched to a gene: 6. The CDR3 is 14 residues long. Here the CDR3 reads CASRGTGFTQPQHF. CDR3 in DNA: TGTGCCAGCAGAGGGACAGGGTTCACTCAGCCCCAGCATTTT.

The table lists this clone with a count of one. The rearrangement uses TRBV6-5 and TRBJ2-1; D may be TRBD2 (5 bases). Germline V gives CDR1 MNHEY, CDR2 SVGAGI. V lost 6 bases, J lost 5 bases, and 14 bases lay in between. The CDR3 runs 14 residues. In DNA form, the CDR3 reads TGTGCCAGCAGGGGAAGGCCGGGGAACAATGAGCAGTTCTTC. This gives the protein CASRGRPGNNEQFF.

This clone occurred a few times. The chain combines TRBV3-1 (or the pseudogene TRBV3-2) with TRBJ2-3; 10 nucleotides line up with TRBD2. Germline-derived CDR1 and CDR2 are LGHDT and YNNKEL (reference sequence). CDR3 size: 17 residues. V gave up 4 bases and J gave up 2 bases; unmatched junction bases: 9. The CDR3 reads CASSRRASGGLTDTQYF. The CDR3, as DNA: TGTGCCAGCAGCCGCAGGGCTAGCGGGGGCCTCACAGATACGCAGTATTTT.

This rearrangement joins TRBV29-1 to TRBJ1-2; D not resolved. V lost 7 bases, J lost 4 bases, and 13 bases lay in between. This CDR3 spans 12 amino acids. The germline V gene encodes CDR1 SQVTM and CDR2 ANQGSEA. CDR3 in DNA: TGCAGCGGGGCGACATGGTCCTATGGCTACACCTTC. It codes for CSGATWSYGYTF.